This T cell receptor beta chain was captured by sequencing in a study of OX40 agonist ivuxolimab in advanced cancers. For the study at large: Participants could have had prior anti-PD-1, anti-PD-L1 or anti-CTLA-4 therapy, and around 40% had some. There were three patients with partial responses, one having hepatocellular carcinoma and two cutaneous melanoma.

Here immunoSEQ multiplex PCR was the method, and the copy in TCRdb shows in-frame clones only, minus some. Among approximately 70,000 clones listed, 85% to 90% were seen once. Baseline, cycle 4 day 1, and cycle 7 day 1 were the blood sampling points. Study-level points and caveats: CD4+ and CD8+ blood T cells expanded clonally by week 6 at 0.1 to 3.0 mg/kg.

For this clone: What it binds is unknown.

In germline, CDR1 is MDHEN, CDR2 SYDVKM. The CDR3 has 15 amino acids. The V and J ends lost 6 bases and 1 base, in that order; junction bases with no gene match: 6. The sample in question was CD4+ or CD8+ T cells sorted from blood, obtained in a trial of the OX40 agonist ivuxolimab. The receptor's source is an adult with an advanced solid tumor such as melanoma, head and neck, liver or kidney cancer. This chain connects TRBV28 to TRBJ2-7; 10 bases are a match to TRBD2. DNA for the CDR3: TGTGCCAGCAGAAAGCGGGAGGGCCCGTCCTACGAGCAGTACTTC. It codes for CASRKREGPSYEQYF.